This T cell receptor beta chain was sequenced in a study of shared T cell receptors in the human thymus (dated by TCRdb to the early 2020s). A note on the overall study: The study examined how self-reactive, shared T-cell receptor alpha chains are generated in the human thymus.

This clone occurred a few times. Its recognized antigen is unknown. No much larger clone is present one base from it, and per-base qualities are unavailable. The library was obtained by the immunoSEQ multiplex PCR assay. The clones in this table, taken by TCRdb from immuneACCESS, are in-frame only. Not every clone is retained; where verified, under half of the shortfall comes from an unresolved V gene, and the cause of the rest is unknown. This sample has hundreds of thousands of clones in its table, and about 87% of those were observed once. The ten largest clones take up roughly 0.0089% of the sample. V is cut back by 2 bases and J by 2 bases, with 12 bases in the junction unmatched. The CDR3 numbers 18 residues from cysteine through phenylalanine. Here the CDR3 DNA is all that survives: 54 bases in frame from base 1. Sequences LGHNA (CDR1) and YSLEER (CDR2) are obtained from the germline V gene.

These data also featured in a second study, about human thymus T cells. The second study also describes: Donors were immunologically healthy infants undergoing open corrective cardiac surgery for congenital heart defects in Finland. The thymus tissue came from surgical resects taken out during corrective cardiac surgery. Biased V and J gene segment usage appeared to be present in both thymic and peripheral blood repertoires. The related research found that thymic TCR repertoires overlapped highly between unrelated individuals. TCR alpha and beta repertoires from roughly 8 infant thymus samples and a few related peripheral blood samples were characterized in the study. The cohort included about 6 male and two female infants, with donor ages spanning 7 to 244 days. Thymocytes were freed from the tissue by mechanical means and kept at -70 degrees C as pellets of roughly 9-33 million cells. A QIAsymphony instrument was used to extract genomic DNA from frozen cell pellets. The immunoSEQ multiplex PCR assay was used to amplify the TCRB and TCRAD loci from a standardized amount of quality-controlled genomic DNA. The V(D)J region was spanned by amplicons of a length sufficient to cover the CDR3 and to identify V and J genes. Through the commercial immunoSEQ service, the amplicons were sequenced on an Illumina platform. Corrections for primer bias and sequencing errors followed previously described methods, while TCRAD and TCRB definitions were based on the IMGT database. The repertoires were analysed using immunoSEQ Analyzer 3.0 and VDJTools for basic statistics, V/J segment usage, diversity estimates, rarefaction and pairwise overlap. Diversity was estimated with Chao1, ChaoE, Efron-Thisted, Shannon and inverse Simpson indices, and also on datasets down-sampled to the smallest sample. For repertoire overlap, CDR3 nucleotide sequence, V gene and J gene had to match strictly, and clustering was done by Jaccard-based multidimensional scaling. On average, thymus samples yielded roughly 800,000 unique TCRB clonotypes, whereas blood samples yielded 75,000 to 95,000.

The sequenced sample was thymocytes. This sequence uses TRBV4-3 and TRBJ2-7; TRBD1 fits 10 bases in the junction. The clonotype was recovered from a boy younger than two with a congenital heart defect. Donor details come from another sample of the same person, matched by shared clones. The nucleotides are TGCGCCAGCAGCCAACGCGCCCGACAGGGGGCTCCCCCCTACGAGCAGTACTTC. Its amino acids are CASSQRARQGAPPYEQYF.